This T cell receptor beta chain was documented in a study of T-cell reconstitution after alpha-beta-depleted transplantation in children listed by TCRdb under 2016. A note on the overall study: Using TCR repertoire profiling, the study followed T-cell immune reconstitution in a quantitative way in children after TCRalphabeta/CD19-depleted allogeneic hematopoietic cell transplantation. General findings and caveats noted by the study authors: In some patients, the high TCRbeta diversity seen at day 60 was put down to recipient T cells and intrathymic progenitors that had survived conditioning. The apparently early alphabetaT-cell count recovery about two months after transplant was reportedly dependent on only several hundred rapidly expanded clones derived from non-depleted graft cells. Over subsequent months, a decline in hyperexpanded clone frequencies was noted, and after one year, T-cell counts and TCRbeta diversity were mostly ascribed to newly produced T cells.

Interpreted using the paper, the treatment or condition label stands for: allogeneic hematopoietic cell transplantation with graft depleted of TCRalphabeta T cells and CD19 B cells. TCRalphabeta/CD19-depleted allogeneic hematopoietic cell grafts were given to the transplant recipients, all of whom were children. The germline V gene provides CDR1 WSHSY and CDR2 SAAADI. Trimming accounts for 0 bases at V and 0 bases at J, while the number of junction bases matched to no gene is 0. The CDR3 contains 16 residues, cysteine and phenylalanine counted. Just CDR3 DNA is preserved here, 48 bases in frame from base 1. Receptor amplification or capture employed PCR. Sequencing was carried out with an Illumina HiSeq 2500. TCR library preparation used molecular barcoding, with unique molecular identifiers applied to normalize quantification of the TCRbeta repertoire. TCRdb reanalyzed the raw reads on its own, using fastp at Q25 for trimming and MiXCR for clone calling, and kept in-frame beta chains. One record per CDR3 amino acid sequence lists the most common genes and DNA. In this sample the table shows roughly 340,000 distinct CDR3 sequences, around 15% of which occur a single time. The ten largest clones take up around 38% of the sample.

As for this clonotype: No cognate antigen has been identified for it. The input lacks base qualities; no much larger clone sits a single base away.

This receptor was identified in a male patient under 10 years old who had a stem cell transplant for acute lymphoblastic leukemia, so the T cells may come from the graft donor. This sample comprised PBMCs, mostly from graft donor cells, obtained 360 days after TCRalphabeta/CD19-depleted stem cell transplant. The receptor chain draws on TRBV10-2 and TRBJ2-1; 9 junctional bases match TRBD2. The nucleotides are TGCGCCAGCAGTGAGTCTAGCGGGAGCTCCTACAATGAGCAGTTCTTC. This is translated as CASSESSGSSYNEQFF.